This T cell receptor (beta chain) was observed in a study of blood T cell repertoires in COVID-19. The data were produced by immunoSEQ multiplex PCR, yet TCRdb's version contains in-frame clones alone and is incomplete. The sample holds some 170,000 clones, approximately 85% seen once. V was pared by 0 bases and J by 8 bases, with 13 bases between. The CDR3 spans 14 residues. This clone was found once. The sequenced material came from PBMCs or T cells enriched from blood (not recorded which). The receptor was derived from a middle-aged man who had recovered from COVID-19. This chain joins TRBV23-1 and TRBJ1-2; D is undetermined. TRBV23-1 is an open reading frame, and its role is uncertain. The CDR3 is CASSQSPPPGGYTF. In DNA, the CDR3 is TGCGCCAGCAGTCAATCTCCTCCCCCGGGAGGCTACACCTTC.